The next 28 T cell receptor beta chains were all read from a single sample in a study of blood T cell repertoires in COVID-19. Sequencing used immunoSEQ multiplex PCR; TCRdb keeps in-frame clones, though not all of them. The sample includes about 150,000 clones, under 95% of them seen just once. Sequencing used peripheral blood. These receptors were collected from a man between 45 and 60 years old with acute or convalescent COVID-19.

A remark on this clone: The identical CDR3 is also encoded by other nucleotide sequences in the sample. The rearrangement joins TRBV9 to TRBJ1-4, with unresolved D. V lost 4 bases and J lost 5, with 15 bases in between. Germline V gene lookup returns CDR1 SGDLS and CDR2 YYNGEE. The CDR3 spans 15 residues. The CDR3 DNA reads TGTGCCAGCAGCCCCCGGACGGGAGGAAATGAAAAACTGTTTTTT. Amino acid sequence: CASSPRTGGNEKLFF.

CDR3 amino acids: CASSEAGLKAEQFF. The CDR3 region has the DNA TGCGCCAGCAGTGAGGCAGGACTCAAGGCTGAGCAGTTCTTC. The chain carries TRBV10-1 and TRBJ2-1; TRBD2 might be the D (5 bases). From germline, CDR1 is WNHNN and CDR2 SYGVQD (reference sequence). The CDR3 totals 14 residues. The V end was cut by 2 bases, the J end by 9 bases, with 14 bases between.

The V and J genes are TRBV3-1 (or the pseudogene TRBV3-2) and TRBJ2-5, with 8 bases matching TRBD1. J was trimmed by 7 bases and V by 4 bases; bases with no gene match: 11. This CDR3 is built from 15 residues. In germline, CDR1 is LGHDT, CDR2 YNNKEL (reference sequence). In DNA, the CDR3 is TGTGCCAGCAGCCCAACGACAGGGGCTTCTGGGACCCAGTACTTC. Its protein is CASSPTTGASGTQYF.

The rearrangement links TRBV7-2 to TRBJ1-1; TRBD1 is a possible D gene (6 bases). V lost 1 base and J 3 bases, leaving 9 bases between the germline ends. Germline CDR1 SGHTA, CDR2 FQGNSA. The CDR3 runs to 14 residues. The CDR3, as DNA: TGTGCCAGCAGCTTAGGGACAGCGTACACTGAAGCTTTCTTT. Protein sequence: CASSLGTAYTEAFF. Filled out from reference TRBV7-2 and TRBJ1-1, the complete variable domain reads GAGVSQSPSNKVTEKGKDVELRCDPISGHTALYWYRQSLGQGLEFLIYFQGNSAPDKSGLPSDRFSAERTGGSVSTLTIQRTQQEDSAVYLCASSLGTAYTEAFFGQGTRLTVV.

This clone has a single count. V gene TRBV28 combines with J gene TRBJ2-3; 8 nucleotides match TRBD2. CDR1 is MDHEN and CDR2 is SYDVKM in the germline V gene. Trimming at V came to 5 bases and at J to 6 bases, leaving 13 bases not matched to a gene. The CDR3 runs 16 residues. This chain's CDR3 is CASSTSSGGRWDTQYF. DNA of the CDR3: TGTGCCAGCAGTACTTCCTCTGGCGGGAGGTGGGATACGCAGTATTTT.

This chain connects TRBV2 to TRBJ2-7; unclear D gene. Germline loops: CDR1 SNHLY, CDR2 FYNNEI. V lost 0 bases to trimming and J lost 2 bases, with 8 bases between them. The CDR3 length is 14 residues. CDR3 sequence reads: CASSEALETYEQYV. CDR3 bases: TGTGCCAGCAGTGAAGCGCTAGAGACCTACGAGCAGTACGTC.

This clone was seen a few times. This sequence joins TRBV5-1 and TRBJ2-2, with a tentative D call TRBD1 (5 bases). Deletions cut 4 bases from V and 4 bases from J, with 17 bases between. Germline V CDR1 and CDR2: SGHRS, YFSETQ. The CDR3 has 16 residues. The CDR3 bases are TGCGCCAGCAGCCTGGTATGGGGCGGCGGCACCGGGGAGCTGTTTTTT. Protein sequence: CASSLVWGGGTGELFF.

This chain joins TRBV5-1 and TRBJ1-2, with 8 positions matching TRBD1. The length of the CDR3 is 18 residues. The germline V gene has CDR1 SGHRS and CDR2 YFSETQ. V dropped 2 bases and J dropped 0; count of bases not matched to a gene: 12. The CDR3 protein is CASSFFGGTGVANYGYTF. The CDR3 DNA sequence: TGCGCCAGCAGCTTCTTTGGAGGGACAGGCGTAGCTAACTATGGCTACACCTTC.

V usage is TRBV7-2 and J usage is TRBJ2-5; D remains unclear. From germline, CDR1 is SGHTA and CDR2 FQGNSA. This CDR3 is built from 13 residues. Trimming took off 1 base at V and 5 bases at J, with 8 bases between the two ends. This CDR3 reads CASSLVVGETQYF. In nucleotides, the CDR3 is TGTGCCAGCAGCTTAGTTGTGGGCGAGACCCAGTACTTC.

This CDR3 reads CASTQGSGYTF. As DNA, the CDR3 is TGCGCCAGCACTCAGGGATCTGGCTACACCTTC. The genes are TRBV10-2 and TRBJ1-2; tentative D call: TRBD1 (5 bases). V was clipped by 7 bases and J by 7 bases, with 10 bases between them. The CDR3 runs 11 residues. Per the germline V gene, CDR1 is WSHSY and CDR2 is SAAADI.

The chain combines TRBV19 with TRBJ2-6; no definite D call. V lost 7 bases to trimming and J lost 4 bases, with 8 bases between them. The CDR3 consists of 13 residues. Germline values: CDR1 LNHDA, CDR2 SQIVND (reference sequence). For the CDR3, the DNA is TGTGCCAGTACCAGTTACGGGGCCAACGTCCTGACTTTC. Protein: CASTSYGANVLTF.

The chain has TRBV7-9 and TRBJ2-7, with TRBD1 matching over 7 bases. Looked up from germline, CDR1 is SEHNR and CDR2 is FQNEAQ (reference sequence). The CDR3 runs to 15 residues. V shed 1 base and J 6 bases; nucleotides not matched to a gene: 9. The CDR3 coding sequence is TGTGCCAGCAGCTTAGGAGGGGGCAGGGTTACCGAGCAGTACTTC. Its protein is CASSLGGGRVTEQYF.

CDR3 DNA: TGTGCCAGCAGTTCGGGTAGCTCTGGGGCCAACGTCCTGACTTTC. It encodes CASSSGSSGANVLTF. The rearrangement uses TRBV28 and TRBJ2-6; D gene unclear. Trimming removed 4 bases from V and 0 bases from J, with 7 bases in between. CDR3 size: 15 residues. Per germline, CDR1 MDHEN and CDR2 SYDVKM.

In this sample, this clone turned up once. The chain combines TRBV28 with TRBJ2-7; TRBD1 is a possible D gene (5 bases). CDR3 length: 12 residues. Germline CDR1 MDHEN, CDR2 SYDVKM. V lost 6 bases and J lost 6, with 12 bases in between. This chain's CDR3 is CASSSGRLEQYV. CDR3 DNA sequence: TGTGCCAGCAGCTCAGGGCGCCTCGAGCAGTACGTC.

The rearrangement joins TRBV6-6 to TRBJ1-2; no clear D gene. Germline values: CDR1 MNHNY, CDR2 SVGAGI (reference sequence). The CDR3 covers 13 residues. V lost 5 bases and J 2 bases, leaving 9 bases between the germline ends. CDR3: CASSPTENYGYTF. The CDR3 region has the DNA TGTGCCAGCAGTCCTACAGAAAACTATGGCTACACCTTC.

V and J are TRBV28 and TRBJ2-7; TRBD2 agrees at 7 bases. This CDR3 is built from 14 residues. V shed 5 bases, J shed 5 bases, and the junction held 9 bases outside the gene matches. Germline CDR1 reads MDHEN; CDR2 reads SYDVKM. The DNA of the CDR3 is TGTGCCAGCAGTGGTGGCAGCGGGGTTAACGAGCAGTACGTC. It specifies CASSGGSGVNEQYV.

The rearrangement uses TRBV30 and TRBJ1-1; unclear D gene. The CDR3 runs 11 residues. Germline values: CDR1 GTSNPN, CDR2 SVGIG (reference sequence). The ends were cut back, 0 bases at V and 12 bases at J, with 11 bases in the middle. The CDR3 reads CAWSVPSLPFF. CDR3 sequence (DNA): TGTGCCTGGAGTGTCCCGAGTCTCCCTTTCTTT.

The V gene is TRBV7-9, the J gene TRBJ2-3, with a weak D call TRBD2 (5 bases). Looked up from germline, CDR1 is SEHNR and CDR2 is FQNEAQ (reference sequence). The V and J ends lost 7 bases and 1 base respectively, with 9 bases between them. The CDR3 runs 13 residues. CDR3 DNA sequence: TGTGCCAGCAACGGACTTGGCACAGATACGCAGTATTTT. Residues: CASNGLGTDTQYF.

This clone was observed a single time. The chain links TRBV27 to TRBJ2-1; 11 nucleotides align to TRBD2. CDR1 is MNHEY and CDR2 is SMNVEV in the germline V gene (reference sequence). This CDR3 contains 20 residues. Trimming took 0 bases from V and 4 from J; bases not matched to a gene: 14. The CDR3, as DNA: TGTGCCAGCAGTTTATCTGGCCACGACAGTAGACTAGCGGGATACAATGAGCAGTTCTTC. Translated, it gives CASSLSGHDSRLAGYNEQFF.

This sequence joins TRBV7-6 and TRBJ2-5, with TRBD2 matching 8 bases. After removal of 2 bases from V and 3 bases from J, the junction contained 11 bases not matched to a gene. This CDR3 is 17 amino acids long. Germline V gene lookup returns CDR1 SGHVS and CDR2 FNYEAQ. The CDR3 reads CASSLRATGGRKETQYF. As DNA, the CDR3 is TGTGCCAGCAGCTTAAGGGCCACGGGAGGGAGGAAAGAGACCCAGTACTTC.

V and J are TRBV19 and TRBJ2-7; D unresolved. V was cut by 5 bases and J by 1 base, with 9 bases left in between. Germline CDR1 and CDR2: LNHDA and SQIVND (reference sequence). The CDR3 is 13 residues long. CDR3 bases: TGTGCCAGTAGTCCCCAGGCGTCCTACGAGCAGTACTTC. This gives the protein CASSPQASYEQYF.

This chain connects TRBV6-1 to TRBJ2-7, with D unclear. This CDR3 comprises 14 residues. V was cut by 2 bases and J by 4 bases, with 12 bases left in between. Germline V lookup: CDR1 MNHNS, CDR2 SASEGT. The CDR3 DNA sequence: TGTGCCAGCAGTGAACACCGGCTGAGGTACGAGCAGTACGTC. Protein product: CASSEHRLRYEQYV.

The V and J genes are TRBV18 and TRBJ1-3; 9 nucleotides line up with TRBD1. Germline CDR1 KGHSH, CDR2 LQKENI. The CDR3 runs 18 residues. V shed 0 bases and J 4 bases; nucleotides not matched to a gene: 10. CDR3 in DNA: TGTGCCAGCTCACCACCGTCCCGGACAGGGGCTCCCGGAAACACCATATATTTT. Protein product: CASSPPSRTGAPGNTIYF.

The genes are TRBV20-1 and TRBJ1-3; D not resolved. The length of the CDR3 is 10 residues. Germline CDR1 DFQATT, CDR2 SNEGSKA (reference sequence). V shed 6 bases and J shed 3 bases, with 3 bases lying between them. CDR3 loop: CSARGNTIYF. CDR3 sequence (DNA): TGCAGTGCGCGTGGAAACACCATATATTTT.

The V call is TRBV4-1, the J call TRBJ1-4, with D possibly TRBD1 on 6 matching bases. The ends were cut back, 3 bases at V and 2 bases at J, with 10 bases in the middle. This CDR3 is built from 15 residues. Germline V lookup: CDR1 MGHRA, CDR2 YSYEKL. The CDR3 is CASSQKGGTNEKLFF. CDR3 DNA sequence: TGCGCCAGCAGCCAGAAGGGGGGGACTAATGAAAAACTGTTTTTT.

J is TRBJ2-1 and V is TRBV29-1, with D maybe TRBD2 (7 bases). Trimming took 4 bases from V and 3 from J, leaving 13 bases between them. The CDR3 has 14 amino acids. CDR1 is SQVTM and CDR2 is ANQGSEA in the germline V gene. The CDR3: CSVVGGPYYNEQFF. The CDR3 coding sequence is TGCAGCGTTGTCGGGGGGCCATACTACAATGAGCAGTTCTTC.

The DNA of the CDR3 is TGTGCCAGCAGTTGGCAGAACACTGAAGCTTTCTTT. The encoded protein is CASSWQNTEAFF. The rearrangement uses TRBV28 and TRBJ1-1; D is uncertain. This CDR3 comprises 12 residues. Trimming stripped 4 bases from V and 1 base from J, with 4 bases between. Germline V gene lookup returns CDR1 MDHEN and CDR2 SYDVKM.

The chain has TRBV25-1 and TRBJ2-5; D uncertain. V dropped 8 bases and J dropped 2 bases, with 12 bases sitting between them. The germline gives CDR1 MGHDK, CDR2 SYGVNS. This CDR3 has 13 amino acids. In nucleotides, the CDR3 is TGTGCCAGCTCGGTGGCGGCTCAAGAGACCCAGTACTTC. Protein sequence: CASSVAAQETQYF.